Listed below are T cell receptor beta chains from one sample, sequenced in a study of blood T cell repertoires in COVID-19. Data came from immunoSEQ multiplex PCR; TCRdb stores just in-frame clones and leaves some out. The data contain about 430,000 clones, roughly 84% of them seen just once; the ten biggest clones take up 1.2% to 1.5%. Input material: PBMCs or T cells enriched from blood (not recorded which). The receptors come from a woman younger than 30 who had been exposed to COVID-19. Both conserved end residues are part of each CDR3. Fields, in order: J gene, V gene, CDR3 protein.

TRBJ1-5	TRBV28	CASSLERRYSNQPQHF
TRBJ2-3	TRBV9	CASSVVAYVAGGRRTDTQYF
TRBJ2-2	TRBV9	CASSVVAGTMNGELFF
TRBJ1-5	TRBV6-2/TRBV6-3	CASSYSNRGQPQHF
TRBJ1-2	TRBV7-2	CASSTRTGGSPYGYTF
TRBJ2-3	TRBV5-1	CASSLVSGGVTDTQYF
TRBJ2-7	TRBV2	CASSVGLAGDEQYF
TRBJ1-1	TRBV4-2	CASSQDLPGSTEAFF
TRBJ1-5	TRBV28	CASSLNGRRERSNQPQHF
TRBJ2-1	TRBV18	CASSPTGTEYNEQFF
TRBJ1-2	TRBV15	CATSQGPMNYGYTF
TRBJ2-5	TRBV19	CATEASGGLRQETQYF
TRBJ1-3	TRBV9	CASSVSEGVGNTIYF
TRBJ2-7	TRBV7-2	CASSLSQASYEQYF
TRBJ1-5	TRBV7-2	CASSKRGQGDQPQHF
TRBJ1-2	TRBV6-1	CASSEAEGVGGYTF
TRBJ1-2	TRBV27	CASSTGVHYGYTF
TRBJ2-7	TRBV7-2	CASSPWQGSAGRREGEQYF
TRBJ1-4	TRBV6-5	CASSYSGATGNEKLFF
TRBJ1-3	TRBV3-1/TRBV3-2	CASSLAGAAGNTIYF
TRBJ2-3	TRBV11-2	CASSILAGEITDTQYF
TRBJ2-7	TRBV4-1	CASSRLPGSSYEQYF
TRBJ1-6	TRBV6-6	CATGQGNSPLHF
TRBJ1-3	TRBV7-2	CASSTMMSGNTIYF
TRBJ1-4	TRBV7-8	CASSPSRLHEKLFF
TRBJ2-7	TRBV7-2	CASSLAVLTGGRNEQYF
TRBJ2-7	TRBV5-6	CASSSRQGGTYEQYF
TRBJ2-5	TRBV4-1	CASSQDEKPRQETQYF
TRBJ1-4	TRBV4-1	CASSLRQELNEKLFF
TRBJ2-1	TRBV27	CASSSPYTRAYNEQFF
TRBJ1-6	TRBV2	CASSEVTAVGSPLHF
TRBJ1-2	TRBV4-1	CASSQDVGSGYGYTF
TRBJ1-4	TRBV18	CASSPIREGAEKLFF
TRBJ1-2	TRBV7-6	CASSPETGGFYGYTF
TRBJ1-1	TRBV4-2	CASSQGQGENTEAFF
TRBJ1-6	TRBV28	CASRPGQGYNSPLHF
TRBJ2-1	TRBV19	CASSNAFRDLNNEQFF
TRBJ1-6	TRBV6-2/TRBV6-3	CASSYFALPRDF
TRBJ2-3	TRBV28	CASSLSGMGTDTQYF
TRBJ2-2	TRBV3-1/TRBV3-2	CASSQAGYTGELFF
TRBJ2-1	TRBV7-9	CASSSGQNEQFF
TRBJ2-2	TRBV28	CASSLSPSSGELFF
TRBJ2-7	TRBV20-1	CSASPGQPSYEQYF
TRBJ1-1	TRBV6-5	CASRSRTGVTEAFF
TRBJ2-7	TRBV18	CASSPPGLAGAGYEQYF
TRBJ2-5	TRBV10-3	CAAGTSGEETQYF
TRBJ2-2	TRBV12-3/TRBV12-4	CASGKSEAGELFF
TRBJ1-2	TRBV20-1	CSGMSHGYTF
TRBJ1-1	TRBV19	CASSKVETGFSNTEAFF
TRBJ1-1	TRBV27	CASSIGIMNTEAFF
TRBJ1-5	TRBV19	CASSEIPHSNQPQHF
TRBJ1-2	TRBV7-2	CASRPIGQGYGYTF
TRBJ2-1	TRBV4-1	CASSLQGNEQFF
TRBJ1-3	TRBV6-1	CASSGGQYNSGNTIYF
TRBJ1-3	TRBV3-1/TRBV3-2	CASSQDFRTGTGNTIYF
TRBJ2-7	TRBV3-1/TRBV3-2	CASSPPQGTYEQYF
TRBJ2-1	TRBV19	CASRGYGGDEQFF
TRBJ2-7	TRBV7-2	CASSLLTREQCF
TRBJ2-3	TRBV7-9	CASSFSGQGTDTQYF
TRBJ2-1	TRBV18	CASSPLDRGGSYNEQFF